These 25 T cell receptor beta chains share one sample of origin, sequenced in a study of cytomegalovirus exposure and HLA in healthy donors. Sequencing was performed with immunoSEQ multiplex PCR; in TCRdb, only in-frame clones are kept and a portion is missing. The sample holds 160,000 or so clones; around four fifths are singletons and the top ten take about 2.1%. The source material was PBMCs. The receptors shown here come from a man younger than 40 in good health and CMV-seropositive.

This clone was recorded once. CDR3 protein: CSVDSGGAVGTDTQYF. CDR3 in DNA: TGCAGCGTTGATAGCGGGGGGGCCGTGGGCACAGATACGCAGTATTTT. The chain uses TRBV29-1 and TRBJ2-3; 11 bases align to TRBD2. Germline CDR1 SQVTM, CDR2 ANQGSEA. This CDR3 is 16 amino acids long. The V segment lost 3 bases and the J segment 1 base; nucleotides outside the gene matches: 6.

The rearrangement joins TRBV29-1 to TRBJ2-3; 9 nucleotides agree with TRBD2. The CDR3 consists of 15 residues. CDR1 and CDR2 (germline): SQVTM, ANQGSEA. The ends lost 5 bases at V and 6 bases at J; junction bases unmatched: 12. The CDR3 loop reads CSVLGLAGPSDTQYF. In nucleotides, the CDR3 is TGCAGCGTTCTAGGGCTAGCGGGGCCATCGGATACGCAGTATTTT.

This chain joins TRBV2 and TRBJ1-2; no reliable D call. Trimming stripped 4 bases from V and 7 bases from J, with 10 bases between. Germline-derived CDR1 and CDR2 are SNHLY and FYNNEI. The CDR3 length is 12 residues. The CDR3 protein is CASSVSRFGYTF. In DNA, the CDR3 is TGTGCCAGCAGTGTATCTCGGTTTGGCTACACCTTC.

The chain links TRBV4-3 to TRBJ1-6; a possible D gene is TRBD1 (5 bases). The CDR3 runs 18 residues. V dropped 1 base and J dropped 2 bases, with 15 bases sitting between them. Germline CDR1 LGHNA, CDR2 YSLEER. The CDR3 DNA reads TGCGCCAGCAGCCAAGTAACGGGGGGAGAAGCCTATAATTCACCCCTCCACTTT. It yields the protein CASSQVTGGEAYNSPLHF.

This sequence joins TRBV12-5 and TRBJ2-1, with TRBD1 identical over 8 bases. Germline CDR1 reads LGHNT; CDR2 reads FRNRAP. The CDR3 is made up of 13 amino acids. V trimming: 4 bases; J trimming: 8 bases; junction bases outside the gene matches: 4. The CDR3 loop is CASGWEQGDEQFF. DNA of the CDR3: TGTGCTAGTGGTTGGGAACAGGGGGATGAGCAGTTCTTC.

V is TRBV6-6 and J is TRBJ1-2, with 9 positions matching TRBD1. CDR1 MNHNY and CDR2 SVGAGI come from the germline V gene (reference sequence). With V trimmed by 5 bases and J by 3 bases, 7 bases remained unmatched. The CDR3 totals 15 residues. CDR3 DNA: TGTGCCAGCAGTCATAACAGGGGGCGGGACTATGGCTACACCTTC. Encoded protein: CASSHNRGRDYGYTF.

The chain links TRBV19 to TRBJ2-7; D is perhaps TRBD2 (6 bases). Between the trimmed V and J ends, which lost 6 bases and 0 bases, there was a span of 15 bases. This CDR3 has 15 residues. The germline V gene encodes CDR1 LNHDA and CDR2 SQIVND (reference sequence). The CDR3 spells CASRPSSAPSYEQYF. Here the CDR3 DNA reads TGTGCCAGTAGGCCTTCTAGCGCGCCCTCCTACGAGCAGTACTTC.

This sequence joins TRBV7-2 and TRBJ1-2, with D possibly matching TRBD1 (5 bases). Germline values: CDR1 SGHTA, CDR2 FQGNSA. The CDR3 has 14 amino acids. The V end lost 5 bases, the J end lost 8 bases, and 18 bases lay between the germline ends. Written as DNA, the CDR3 is TGTGCCAGCAGCCCAGCGGGACCAACCACGGGCTACACCTTC. Translation: CASSPAGPTTGYTF.

This clone was seen a few times. The chain has TRBV13 and TRBJ1-4, with no clear D. The germline CDR1 and CDR2 sequences are PRHDT and FYEKMQ (reference sequence). The CDR3 loop spans 16 amino acids. Between the trimmed V and J ends, which lost 0 bases and 0 bases, there was a span of 8 bases. Here the CDR3 reads CASSLGRSPTNEKLFF. CDR3 in DNA: TGTGCCAGCAGCTTAGGCCGAAGCCCAACTAATGAAAAACTGTTTTTT.

This clone is a singleton in its sample. The chain joins TRBV2 to TRBJ1-2; TRBD1 is a possible D gene (5 bases). The germline V gene has CDR1 SNHLY and CDR2 FYNNEI. The V end was cut by 3 bases, the J end by 4 bases, with 12 bases between. The CDR3 has 14 residues. This CDR3 is CASSDLLDSYGYTF. The CDR3 DNA is TGTGCCAGCAGTGACCTACTTGACAGCTATGGCTACACCTTC.

V is TRBV2 and J is TRBJ2-1; D call uncertain. The CDR3 contains 11 residues. Trimming pared 2 bases from V and 9 bases from J, leaving 5 bases between. Looked up from germline, CDR1 is SNHLY and CDR2 is FYNNEI. Here the CDR3 reads CASSEWSEQFF. The DNA of the CDR3 is TGTGCCAGCAGTGAATGGAGTGAGCAGTTCTTC.

This sequence joins TRBV6-9 and TRBJ2-7; tentatively, D is TRBD1 (5 bases). The length of the CDR3 is 14 residues. Trimming took off 3 bases at V and 4 bases at J, with 13 bases between the two ends. Germline V gene sequence: CDR1 MNHGY, CDR2 SVAAGI. The CDR3, as DNA: TGTGCCAGCAGTTACGGTCAGGGTGTATACGAGCAGTACTTC. Translation: CASSYGQGVYEQYF.

The chain couples TRBV5-1 to TRBJ1-3, with D maybe TRBD1 (5 bases). Trimming removed 1 base at V and 2 bases at J, with 7 bases between. This CDR3 has 14 amino acids. Germline V gives CDR1 SGHRS, CDR2 YFSETQ. CDR3 in amino acids: CASSLSRAGNTIYF. CDR3 nucleotides: TGCGCCAGCAGCTTGAGCAGGGCTGGAAACACCATATATTTT.

V is TRBV19 and J is TRBJ1-5; D unresolved. The germline V gene encodes CDR1 LNHDA and CDR2 SQIVND (reference sequence). The CDR3 consists of 18 residues. Trimming left V 1 base short and J 2 bases short, with 18 bases between. In nucleotides, the CDR3 is TGTGCCAGTAGTATAGGGCTCGGGGAGGGTTATGGCAATCAGCCCCAGCATTTT. It encodes CASSIGLGEGYGNQPQHF.

The chain uses TRBV18 and TRBJ1-2, with D uncertain. V lost 3 bases and J 0 bases, leaving 11 bases between the germline ends. There are 15 residues in the CDR3. Germline CDR1 is KGHSH and CDR2 is LQKENI. The CDR3 here is CASSPIGRTNYGYTF. The CDR3 bases are TGTGCCAGCTCACCGATCGGCAGGACTAACTATGGCTACACCTTC.

V and J are TRBV5-4 and TRBJ2-2; 9 bases are shared with TRBD1. CDR3 length equals 16 residues. The germline gives CDR1 SGHNT, CDR2 YYREEE (reference sequence). V shed 3 bases and J 1 base; nucleotides not matched to a gene: 4. The CDR3 DNA reads TGTGCCAGCAGCTCCCCGGGACAGGGGAACACCGGGGAGCTGTTTTTT. Its translation: CASSSPGQGNTGELFF.

The sample holds a few counts of this clone. The J gene is TRBJ1-6, the V gene TRBV18, with 12 bases fitting TRBD1. J lost 10 bases, V lost 2 bases, and 9 bases had no gene match. Germline CDR1 and CDR2: KGHSH and LQKENI. The CDR3 runs to 17 residues. The CDR3 DNA reads as TGTGCCAGCTCACCAACCGGGACAGGGGGCGTTGTGTCACCCCTCCACTTT. It is translated as CASSPTGTGGVVSPLHF.

The chain has TRBV11-3 and TRBJ2-1, with 8 bases fitting TRBD2. Germline-derived CDR1 and CDR2 are SGHNT and YENEEA. V was clipped by 4 bases and J by 5 bases; unmatched bases: 4. The CDR3 covers 14 residues. In DNA form, the CDR3 reads TGTGCCAGCAGCTCGCGGGGGGCCCACAATGAGCAGTTCTTC. Translation gives CASSSRGAHNEQFF.

CDR3 residues: CASSQDGSGWAEAFF. The CDR3 DNA sequence: TGCGCCAGCAGCCAAGATGGATCAGGGTGGGCTGAAGCTTTCTTT. The chain employs TRBV4-3 and TRBJ1-1; tentative D call: TRBD1 (5 bases). The CDR3 spans 15 residues. Between the trimmed V and J ends, which lost 0 bases and 6 bases, there was a span of 14 bases. CDR1 LGHNA and CDR2 YSLEER come from the germline V gene.

This clone was recorded a few times. This chain joins TRBV6-5 and TRBJ1-6, with 10 bases lining up with TRBD1. CDR1 is MNHEY, CDR2 SVGAGI, per germline. The CDR3 runs 14 residues. The V gene end was trimmed by 6 bases and the J gene end by 5 bases; junction bases not matched to a gene: 1. As DNA, the CDR3 is TGTGCCAGCAGCGGGACAGGGGATAATTCACCCCTCCACTTT. Its protein is CASSGTGDNSPLHF.

The V and J genes are TRBV5-4 and TRBJ2-2; weak D call: TRBD2 (7 bases). Trimming shortened V by 7 bases and J by 7 bases, and 20 bases separated the two germline ends. Germline V gene lookup returns CDR1 SGHNT and CDR2 YYREEE (reference sequence). The CDR3 runs to 15 residues. The CDR3 sequence: CASRKSGGAGGELFF. DNA for the CDR3: TGTGCCAGCCGGAAGTCGGGGGGCGCCGGCGGGGAGCTGTTTTTT.

This chain joins TRBV4-3 and TRBJ1-1; D gene ambiguous. The CDR3 has 13 amino acids. CDR1 is LGHNA, CDR2 YSLEER, per germline. V shed 1 base and J shed 5 bases, with 8 bases lying between them. Here the CDR3 reads CASSQAGQTEAFF. CDR3 DNA: TGCGCCAGCAGCCAAGCGGGTCAGACTGAAGCTTTCTTT.

This clone was seen a single time. The chain links TRBV7-6 to TRBJ1-4; unclear D gene. The V gene lost 3 bases and the J gene lost 0 bases, with 8 bases spanning the gap. The V gene's germline CDR1 is SGHVS and CDR2 FNYEAQ. This CDR3 comprises 15 residues. In nucleotides, the CDR3 is TGTGCCAGCAGCTTTACGGGTTCAACTAATGAAAAACTGTTTTTT. Its protein is CASSFTGSTNEKLFF.

The chain combines TRBV5-1 with TRBJ1-6, with a tentative D call TRBD1 (6 bases). Germline-derived CDR1 and CDR2 are SGHRS and YFSETQ. With 0 bases removed from V and 5 bases from J, the gap between germline ends came to 12 bases. CDR3 length equals 16 residues. As DNA, the CDR3 is TGCGCCAGCAGCTTGGTGAGGTCAGGGGATAATTCACCCCTCCACTTT. Its protein is CASSLVRSGDNSPLHF.

Details on this clone: Different DNA sequences within this sample yield the same CDR3. The rearrangement uses TRBV6-5 and TRBJ2-1, with 10 positions matching TRBD2. The CDR3 spans 16 residues. Unmatched junction bases numbered 4, after V lost 2 bases and J lost 3 bases. Germline loops: CDR1 MNHEY, CDR2 SVGAGI. In DNA form, the CDR3 reads TGTGCCAGCAGTTACAGCCCTAGCGGGGGCTACAATGAGCAGTTCTTC. It encodes CASSYSPSGGYNEQFF.